This T cell receptor beta chain was observed in a study of T cell responses to AZD1222 COVID-19 vaccine. General observations from the study: Increases in Spike-specific TCR breadth and depth were seen after two AZD1222 doses. Baseline serostatus was positive in only a handful of AZD1222 recipients. A reported finding is that nearly half of spike-specific TCRs target unmutated variant regions. Possibly, clonal diversity was underestimated; donors were largely white British and included more females.

This clone has a single count. Antigen unknown. The protocol was immunoSEQ multiplex PCR, while the TCRdb copy is restricted to in-frame clones and leaves out a portion. The sample holds 150,000 to 180,000 clones, 85% to 90% seen once. CDR3 length: 14 residues. The germline gives CDR1 LGHNT, CDR2 FRNRAP. Trimming cost V 3 bases and J 1 base, with 9 bases left between them. The material sequenced was peripheral blood, taken on day 0 of MenACWY control vaccination. This chain joins TRBV12-5 and TRBJ1-1; possibly TRBD1 for D (6 bases). This clonotype was sampled from an adult in good health. The CDR3 coding sequence is TGTGCTAGTGGTTTCGGGGGACAGAACACTGAAGCTTTCTTT. Translation gives CASGFGGQNTEAFF.